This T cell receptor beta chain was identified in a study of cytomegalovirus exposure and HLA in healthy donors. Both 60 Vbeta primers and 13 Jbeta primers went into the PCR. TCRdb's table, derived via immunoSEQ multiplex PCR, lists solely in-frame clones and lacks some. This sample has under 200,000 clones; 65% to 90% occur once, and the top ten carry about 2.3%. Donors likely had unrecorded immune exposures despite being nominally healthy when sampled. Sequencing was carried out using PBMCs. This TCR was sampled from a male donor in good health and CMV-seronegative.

The CDR3 region is CASSLPNSYEQYF. DNA for the CDR3: TGCGCCAGCAGCTTGCCCAACTCCTACGAGCAGTACTTC. V and J are TRBV5-1 and TRBJ2-7; D remains ambiguous. Germline CDR1 reads SGHRS; CDR2 reads YFSETQ. CDR3 size: 13 residues. Trimming shortened V by 1 base and J by 0 bases, and 5 bases separated the two germline ends.